This T cell receptor beta chain was recovered during a study of blood T cell repertoires in COVID-19. Only in-frame clones appear in the TCRdb table, and some are missing; sequencing was by immunoSEQ multiplex PCR. The sample lists 99,000 or so clones, roughly 79% occurring once. V was clipped by 4 bases and J by 1 base; unmatched bases: 7. This CDR3 has 16 residues. Germline CDR1 SGHRS, CDR2 YFSETQ. Input material: peripheral blood. The J gene is TRBJ2-3, the V gene TRBV5-1; TRBD1 matches at 9 bases. The source of this sequence is a woman aged 70-85 years with acute or convalescent COVID-19. The CDR3 loop reads CASSRGRTGGTDTQYF. The CDR3 DNA reads TGCGCCAGCAGCAGGGGGCGGACAGGGGGCACAGATACGCAGTATTTT.